This TCR beta chain was identified in a study of blood T cells in healthy people across ages. Trimming pared 4 bases from V and 8 bases from J, leaving 9 bases between. Germline loops: CDR1 SQVTM, CDR2 ANQGSEA. This CDR3 has 11 amino acids. Sample-barcoded 5' priming and a J-beta primer mix drove a second PCR of 7 to 11 cycles. Using its own MiXCR run on the 5' RACE reads, TCRdb lists one record per CDR3 protein. The profile shows 1.5 million to 2 million distinct CDR3 sequences, about 50% of them singletons. The chain couples TRBV29-1 to TRBJ2-1, with D hard to call. Sequencing input: blood. This TCR came from a woman in her forties in good health. The CDR3 loop is CSVALGDEQFF. DNA of the CDR3: TGCAGCGTTGCTCTGGGCGATGAGCAGTTCTTC.